This passage covers 26 T cell receptor beta chains from one sample sequenced in a study of graft-versus-host responses after intestinal transplantation. Co-plated with roughly 200,000 CFSE-labeled responder cells were roughly 200,000 irradiated, violet-dye-labeled stimulator cells. Method: immunoSEQ multiplex PCR; TCRdb's copy keeps in-frame clones and lacks some. The sample shows 20,000 to 25,000 clones, about a third of them seen only once. The sequencing used alloreactive CD8+ T cells from a mixed lymphocyte reaction culture, collected before intestinal transplant. Subset described: CFSE-low proliferating T cells sorted from approximately 6-day pre-transplant mixed lymphocyte reaction (GvH or HvG direction). These receptors were collected from a human patient who received an intestinal transplant.

In its sample, this clone was seen a few times. The rearrangement links TRBV6-6 to TRBJ1-1, with D tentatively TRBD1 (6 bases). The ends were cut back, 7 bases at V and 3 bases at J, with 18 bases in the middle. The germline gives CDR1 MNHNY, CDR2 SVGAGI (reference sequence). This CDR3 region has 15 residues. CDR3 sequence (DNA): TGTGCCAGCACTAGCTCCAGGGGAGGCCACACTGAAGCTTTCTTT. Protein sequence: CASTSSRGGHTEAFF.

This clone qualifies as medium-sized. The genes are TRBV29-1 and TRBJ2-5, with D tentatively TRBD1 (5 bases). The V gene's germline CDR1 is SQVTM and CDR2 ANQGSEA. CDR3 length: 15 amino acids. V gave up 3 bases and J gave up 1 base, with 15 bases separating them. CDR3 sequence: CSVEWVLGLQETQYF. In nucleotides, the CDR3 is TGCAGCGTTGAGTGGGTTTTGGGGCTCCAAGAGACCCAGTACTTC.

By share, this clone counts as medium-sized (0.01 to 0.1%). This sequence joins TRBV5-6 and TRBJ2-7, with 9 bases matching TRBD1. V lost 4 bases and J lost 1; bases outside the gene matches: 3. Germline V lookup: CDR1 SGHDT, CDR2 YYEEEE. This CDR3 has 14 amino acids. This CDR3 is CASSPGTGSYEQYF. CDR3 in DNA: TGTGCCAGCAGCCCCGGGACAGGGTCCTACGAGCAGTACTTC.

The sample holds a few counts of this clone. The gene calls are TRBV6-1 and TRBJ1-6; D remains unclear. V lost 5 bases to trimming and J lost 7 bases, with 9 bases between them. From germline, CDR1 is MNHNS and CDR2 SASEGT. This CDR3 has 13 residues. The CDR3 DNA is TGTGCCAGCAGTACGGTTGGGAATTCACCCCTCCACTTT. This translates into CASSTVGNSPLHF.

V usage is TRBV27 and J usage is TRBJ2-1; 9 bases map to TRBD2. Trimming took 7 bases from V and 7 from J; bases not matched to a gene: 17. The CDR3 sequence is 17 residues long. Germline V gene lookup returns CDR1 MNHEY and CDR2 SMNVEV (reference sequence). The chain's CDR3 is CASNNEPGLAGKNEQFF. The CDR3 DNA reads as TGTGCCAGCAACAACGAACCGGGACTAGCAGGAAAGAATGAGCAGTTCTTC.

This clone has a handful of counts. The chain has TRBV6-1 and TRBJ2-7; D is unclear. This CDR3 region has 12 residues. Germline V gene data show CDR1 as MNHNS and CDR2 as SASEGT. The V and J ends lost 5 bases and 0 bases respectively, with 5 bases between them. The CDR3 protein is CASSSDSYEQYF. Here the CDR3 DNA reads TGTGCCAGCAGTTCAGACTCCTACGAGCAGTACTTC.

The chain combines TRBV6-5 with TRBJ1-1; 7 bases fit TRBD1. After removal of 7 bases from V and 4 bases from J, the junction contained 12 bases not matched to a gene. This CDR3 has 15 amino acids. Germline CDR1 reads MNHEY; CDR2 reads SVGAGI. The CDR3 sequence is CASTSLPDRATEAFF. The DNA for the CDR3 is TGTGCCAGCACTTCCCTACCCGACAGGGCCACTGAAGCTTTCTTT.

The V gene is TRBV29-1, the J gene TRBJ1-2; 7 positions match TRBD1. This CDR3 has 13 amino acids. CDR1 is SQVTM, CDR2 ANQGSEA, per germline. V was pared by 4 bases and J by 3 bases, with 5 bases of the junction left unmatched. The CDR3 DNA reads as TGCAGCGTTGCTGATGACAGGGACTATGGCTACACCTTC. It encodes CSVADDRDYGYTF.

About this clone itself: The sample contains more than one DNA sequence encoding this CDR3. The chain uses TRBV27 and TRBJ1-1, with D maybe TRBD1 (6 bases). V lost 10 bases and J lost 7, with 13 bases in between. This CDR3 is 11 amino acids long. Looked up from germline, CDR1 is MNHEY and CDR2 is SMNVEV (reference sequence). DNA for the CDR3: TGTGCCACCCGTACAGGGATTGAAGCTTTCTTT. Its protein is CATRTGIEAFF.

By sample fraction, this clone is medium-sized. The CDR3 DNA reads TGTGCCAGTAGTCGGAAGGGCTACACTGAAGCTTTCTTT. Protein product: CASSRKGYTEAFF. The chain employs TRBV19 and TRBJ1-1, with D unclear. The CDR3 spans 13 residues. Trimming removed 5 bases from V and 3 bases from J, with 10 bases in between. In germline, CDR1 is LNHDA, CDR2 SQIVND (reference sequence). The whole variable domain, filled in from reference TRBV19 and TRBJ1-1, reads DGGITQSPKYLFRKEGQNVTLSCEQNLNHDAMYWYRQDPGQGLRLIYYSQIVNDFQKGDIAEGYSVSREKKESFPLTVTSAQKNPTAFYLCASSRKGYTEAFFGQGTRLTVV.

J is TRBJ2-7 and V is TRBV27; 8 nucleotides match TRBD2. The CDR3 is 15 residues long. The V and J ends lost 3 bases and 0 bases, in that order; junction bases with no gene match: 4. Germline CDR1 is MNHEY and CDR2 is SMNVEV (reference sequence). The CDR3 coding sequence is TGTGCCAGCAGTTTCATAGGGACTAGCTCCTACGAGCAGTACTTC. Translating gives CASSFIGTSSYEQYF.

V gene TRBV6-5 combines with J gene TRBJ2-7; 8 nucleotides line up with TRBD2. The V gene's germline CDR1 is MNHEY and CDR2 SVGAGI. V dropped 5 bases and J dropped 1; count of bases not matched to a gene: 7. This CDR3 comprises 15 residues. The CDR3 loop reads CASSPLAGGSYEQYF. The DNA for the CDR3 is TGTGCCAGCAGTCCCTTGGCGGGAGGTTCCTACGAGCAGTACTTC.

In its sample, this clone was seen a few times. The CDR3, as DNA: TGTGCCAGTAGTCCTGGGACGGGAGGAGATACGCAGTATTTT. This sequence encodes CASSPGTGGDTQYF. The chain uses TRBV19 and TRBJ2-3; 7 bases agree with TRBD2. V was clipped by 5 bases and J by 5 bases; unmatched bases: 7. Germline CDR1 LNHDA, CDR2 SQIVND (reference sequence). The CDR3 runs 14 residues.

The chain couples TRBV19 to TRBJ1-5, with D perhaps TRBD1 (5 bases). Germline CDR1 reads LNHDA; CDR2 reads SQIVND (reference sequence). The CDR3 runs 16 residues. Trimming shortened V by 4 bases and J by 2 bases, and 15 bases separated the two germline ends. CDR3 DNA sequence: TGTGCCAGTAGTACAGCCCGGGACCCAGGCAATCAGCCCCAGCATTTT. This encodes CASSTARDPGNQPQHF.

This chain connects TRBV27 to TRBJ1-2, with TRBD1 matching over 8 bases. This CDR3 contains 15 residues. Germline V CDR1 and CDR2: MNHEY, SMNVEV (reference sequence). J lost 6 bases, V lost 1 base, and 7 bases had no gene match. CDR3 sequence: CASSLYQGAAHGYTF. DNA of the CDR3: TGTGCCAGCAGTTTATATCAGGGGGCGGCTCATGGCTACACCTTC.

By sample share, this clone is medium-sized. J is TRBJ2-7 and V is TRBV2; TRBD1 might be the D (6 bases). Germline-derived CDR1 and CDR2 are SNHLY and FYNNEI. Trimming took 0 bases from V and 0 from J, leaving 9 bases between them. The CDR3 is 15 residues long. CDR3 in amino acids: CASSEATGLSYEQYF. The CDR3 coding sequence is TGTGCCAGCAGTGAAGCGACAGGACTCTCCTACGAGCAGTACTTC.

This clone was counted a single time. The chain joins TRBV7-9 to TRBJ2-3, with 14 bases identical to TRBD2. CDR3 length: 16 residues. Germline V CDR1 and CDR2: SEHNR, FQNEAQ (reference sequence). The J segment lost 4 bases and the V segment lost 5 bases, leaving 5 bases of the junction unmatched. The CDR3 nucleotides are TGTGCCAGCAGCCCGGGACTAGCGGGAGCCTCAGATACGCAGTATTTT. Translating it yields CASSPGLAGASDTQYF.

The chain has TRBV19 and TRBJ1-1; D remains ambiguous. Trimming took 3 bases from V and 8 from J, leaving 10 bases between them. Germline V gives CDR1 LNHDA, CDR2 SQIVND (reference sequence). The length of the CDR3 is 12 residues. The CDR3 reads CASSIFPGEAFF. CDR3 DNA sequence: TGTGCCAGTAGTATCTTTCCGGGCGAAGCTTTCTTT.

The V call is TRBV13, the J call TRBJ2-1, with D possibly matching TRBD2 (6 bases). The CDR3 loop spans 16 amino acids. Trimming took off 4 bases at V and 5 bases at J, with 18 bases between the two ends. Germline V gene data show CDR1 as PRHDT and CDR2 as FYEKMQ (reference sequence). The CDR3 nucleotides read TGTGCCAGCAGCTCTATCTCCATGCTAGCGAACAATGAGCAGTTCTTC. Protein: CASSSISMLANNEQFF. The whole variable domain, filled in from reference TRBV13 and TRBJ2-1, reads AAGVIQSPRHLIKEKRETATLKCYPIPRHDTVYWYQQGPGQDPQFLISFYEKMQSDKGSIPDRFSAQQFSDYHSELNMSSLELGDSALYFCASSSISMLANNEQFFGPGTRLTVL.

This clone has a handful of counts. The chain combines TRBV5-5 with TRBJ2-5; 7 bases line up with TRBD2. V lost 6 bases, J lost 0 bases, and 8 bases stayed unmatched. The CDR3 is 15 amino acids. Germline assignment: CDR1 SGHKS and CDR2 YYEKEE (reference sequence). The CDR3 is CASTESAGDQETQYF. The CDR3 DNA follows: TGTGCCAGCACCGAGTCGGCGGGGGACCAAGAGACCCAGTACTTC.

In this sample, this clone turned up a few times. The chain couples TRBV19 to TRBJ2-1; no clear D. Germline CDR1 reads LNHDA; CDR2 reads SQIVND (reference sequence). V was trimmed by 8 bases and J by 5 bases, leaving 13 bases between them. CDR3 length: 13 residues. The CDR3 loop reads CASGNGVHNEQFF. DNA for the CDR3: TGTGCCAGTGGGAATGGGGTTCACAATGAGCAGTTCTTC.

This clone has only a few counts. CDR3 protein: CASSLGTSGHQETQYF. The CDR3 DNA follows: TGTGCCAGCAGCCTCGGGACTAGCGGTCACCAAGAGACCCAGTACTTC. The chain joins TRBV5-4 to TRBJ2-5; 11 bases fit TRBD2. Germline lookup yields CDR1 SGHNT and CDR2 YYREEE (reference sequence). The CDR3 has 16 residues. V gave up 4 bases and J gave up 0 bases; unmatched junction bases: 5.

The chain has TRBV5-4 and TRBJ2-7; D is unclear. The germline gives CDR1 SGHNT, CDR2 YYREEE (reference sequence). CDR3 length: 14 residues. V was clipped by 0 bases and J by 0 bases, with 7 bases between them. The CDR3 protein is CASSLGSNSYEQYF. CDR3 nucleotides: TGTGCCAGCAGCTTGGGTTCGAACTCCTACGAGCAGTACTTC. The entire variable domain, with the rest obtained from reference TRBV5-4 and TRBJ2-7, is as follows: ETGVTQSPTHLIKTRGQQVTLRCSSQSGHNTVSWYQQALGQGPQFIFQYYREEENGRGNFPPRFSGLQFPNYSSELNVNALELDDSALYLCASSLGSNSYEQYFGPGTRLTVT.

The DNA of the CDR3 is TGTGCCAGCAGCCGTGACGGGGAGCAGTACTTC. It specifies CASSRDGEQYF. J is TRBJ2-7 and V is TRBV7-9; D gene ambiguous. Trimming removed 5 bases at V and 7 bases at J, with 9 bases between. The CDR3 extends over 11 amino acids. The germline gives CDR1 SEHNR, CDR2 FQNEAQ (reference sequence). The full variable domain, its missing parts supplied by reference TRBV7-9 and TRBJ2-7, is DTGVSQNPRHKITKRGQNVTFRCDPISEHNRLYWYRQTLGQGPEFLTYFQNEAQLEKSRLLSDRFSAERPKGSFSTLEIQRTEQGDSAMYLCASSRDGEQYFGPGTRLTVT.

By share, this clone ranks as medium-sized (0.01 to 0.1%). The V and J genes are TRBV2 and TRBJ1-2; unclear D gene. This CDR3 contains 12 residues. V was cut by 3 bases and J by 7 bases, with 9 bases left in between. Germline V CDR1 and CDR2: SNHLY, FYNNEI. The CDR3 protein is CASSDTNGGYTF. The CDR3 DNA follows: TGTGCCAGCAGTGACACCAACGGTGGCTACACCTTC.

This clone was seen a few times. The V and J genes are TRBV2 and TRBJ2-7; a possible D gene is TRBD2 (7 bases). Germline V CDR1 and CDR2: SNHLY, FYNNEI. This CDR3 has 14 residues. Trimming removed 6 bases from V and 4 bases from J, with 16 bases in between. Here the CDR3 DNA reads TGTGCCAGCAGGGGGGGGCAGGGGCCGTACGAGCAGTACTTC. Protein: CASRGGQGPYEQYF.